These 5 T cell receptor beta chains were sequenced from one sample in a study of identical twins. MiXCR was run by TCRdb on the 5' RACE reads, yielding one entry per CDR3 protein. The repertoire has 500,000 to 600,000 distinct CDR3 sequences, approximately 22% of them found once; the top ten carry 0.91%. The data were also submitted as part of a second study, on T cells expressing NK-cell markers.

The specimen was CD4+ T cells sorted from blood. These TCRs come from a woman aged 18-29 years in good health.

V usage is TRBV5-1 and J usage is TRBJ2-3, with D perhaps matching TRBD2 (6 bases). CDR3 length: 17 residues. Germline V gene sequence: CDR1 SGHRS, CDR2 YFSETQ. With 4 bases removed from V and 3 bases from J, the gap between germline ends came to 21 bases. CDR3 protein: CASSGKLTTRETDTQYF. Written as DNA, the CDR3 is TGCGCCAGCAGCGGGAAGCTCACGACCCGGGAGACAGATACGCAGTATTTT.

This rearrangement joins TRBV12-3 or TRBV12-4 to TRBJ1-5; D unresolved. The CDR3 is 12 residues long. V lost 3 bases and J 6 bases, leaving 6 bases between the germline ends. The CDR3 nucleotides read TGTGCCAGCAGTTTTGTAGGTCAGCCCCAGCATTTT. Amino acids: CASSFVGQPQHF.

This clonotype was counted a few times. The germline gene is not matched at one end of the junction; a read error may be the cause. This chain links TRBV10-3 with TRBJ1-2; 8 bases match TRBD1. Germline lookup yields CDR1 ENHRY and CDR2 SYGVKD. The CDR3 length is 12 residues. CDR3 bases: TGTGCCATCAGTGAGTTCCGGGACAGGAGCTCCTTC. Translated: CAISEFRDRSSF.

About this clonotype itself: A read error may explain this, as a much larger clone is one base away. In DNA, the CDR3 is TGTGCCAGCAGTGTACTAGCGGGAAATACGAGACAGTACTTC. It yields the protein CASSVLAGNTRQYF. The chain uses TRBV12-3 or TRBV12-4 and TRBJ2-7; 10 bases agree with TRBD2. The CDR3 has 14 residues. V was clipped by 5 bases and J by 10 bases; unmatched bases: 11.

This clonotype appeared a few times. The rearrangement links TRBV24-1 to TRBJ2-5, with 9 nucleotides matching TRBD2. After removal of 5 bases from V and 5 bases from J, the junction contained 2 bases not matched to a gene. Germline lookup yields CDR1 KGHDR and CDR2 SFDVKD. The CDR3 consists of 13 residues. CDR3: CATSGGGVETQYF. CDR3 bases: TGTGCCACCAGTGGCGGGGGGGTTGAGACCCAGTACTTC.